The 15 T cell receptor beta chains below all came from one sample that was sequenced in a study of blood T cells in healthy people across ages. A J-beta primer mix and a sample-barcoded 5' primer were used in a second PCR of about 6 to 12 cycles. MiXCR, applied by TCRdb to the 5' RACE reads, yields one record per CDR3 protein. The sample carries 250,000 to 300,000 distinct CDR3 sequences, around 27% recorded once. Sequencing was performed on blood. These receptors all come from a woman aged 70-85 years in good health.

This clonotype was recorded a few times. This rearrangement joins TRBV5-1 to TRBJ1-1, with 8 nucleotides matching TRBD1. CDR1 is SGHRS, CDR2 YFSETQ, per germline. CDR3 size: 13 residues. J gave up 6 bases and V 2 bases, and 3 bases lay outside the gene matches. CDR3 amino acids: CASSFQGAAEAFF. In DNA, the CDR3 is TGCGCCAGCAGCTTTCAGGGGGCGGCTGAAGCTTTCTTT.

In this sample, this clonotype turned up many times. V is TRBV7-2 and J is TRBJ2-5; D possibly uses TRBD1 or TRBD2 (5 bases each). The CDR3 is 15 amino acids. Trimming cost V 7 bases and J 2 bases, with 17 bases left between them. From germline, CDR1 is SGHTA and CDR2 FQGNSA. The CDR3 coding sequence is TGTGCCAGCACCCTAGAGGGGACCCCTCAAGAGACCCAGTACTTC. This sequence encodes CASTLEGTPQETQYF. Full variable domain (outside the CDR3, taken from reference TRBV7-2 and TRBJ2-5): GAGVSQSPSNKVTEKGKDVELRCDPISGHTALYWYRQSLGQGLEFLIYFQGNSAPDKSGLPSDRFSAERTGGSVSTLTIQRTQQEDSAVYLCASTLEGTPQETQYFGPGTRLLVL.

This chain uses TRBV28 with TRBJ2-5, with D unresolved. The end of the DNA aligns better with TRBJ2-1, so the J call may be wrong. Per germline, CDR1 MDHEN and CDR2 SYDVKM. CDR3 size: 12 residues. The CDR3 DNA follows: TGTGCCAGCACTGTACCCCACAATGAGCAGTTCTTC. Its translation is CASTVPHNEQFF.

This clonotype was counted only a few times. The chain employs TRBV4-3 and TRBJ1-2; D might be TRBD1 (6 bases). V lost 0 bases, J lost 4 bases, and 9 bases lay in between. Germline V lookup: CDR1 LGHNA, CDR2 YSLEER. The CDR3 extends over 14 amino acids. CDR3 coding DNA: TGCGCCAGCAGCCAAGATCAGGGGCGCTATGGCTACACCTTC. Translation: CASSQDQGRYGYTF.

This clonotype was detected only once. Here the CDR3 DNA reads TGTGCCAGCAGCACCTTCGAGGACTTTCCCCGAGATACGCAGTATTTT. It is translated as CASSTFEDFPRDTQYF. The gene calls are TRBV9 and TRBJ2-3; a possible D gene is TRBD2 (5 bases). With 4 bases removed from V and 5 bases from J, the gap between germline ends came to 20 bases. The CDR3 runs 16 residues. Germline-derived CDR1 and CDR2 are SGDLS and YYNGEE.

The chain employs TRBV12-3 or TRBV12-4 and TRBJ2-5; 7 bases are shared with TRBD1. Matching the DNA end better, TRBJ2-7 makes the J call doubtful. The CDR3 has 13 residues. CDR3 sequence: CASRSTGSYEQYF. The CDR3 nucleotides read TGTGCCAGCAGGTCGACAGGGTCTTACGAGCAGTACTTC.

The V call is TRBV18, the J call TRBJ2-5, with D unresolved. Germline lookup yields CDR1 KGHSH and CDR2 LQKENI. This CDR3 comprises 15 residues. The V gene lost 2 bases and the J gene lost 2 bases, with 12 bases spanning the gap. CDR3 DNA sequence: TGTGCCAGCTCACCATTGCAGAACTATCAAGAGACCCAGTACTTC. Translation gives CASSPLQNYQETQYF.

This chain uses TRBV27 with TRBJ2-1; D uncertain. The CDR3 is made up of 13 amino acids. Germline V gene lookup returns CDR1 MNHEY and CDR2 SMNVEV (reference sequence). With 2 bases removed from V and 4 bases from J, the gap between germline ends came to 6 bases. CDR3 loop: CASSLERYNEQFF. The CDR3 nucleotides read TGTGCCAGCAGTTTAGAGAGGTACAATGAGCAGTTCTTC.

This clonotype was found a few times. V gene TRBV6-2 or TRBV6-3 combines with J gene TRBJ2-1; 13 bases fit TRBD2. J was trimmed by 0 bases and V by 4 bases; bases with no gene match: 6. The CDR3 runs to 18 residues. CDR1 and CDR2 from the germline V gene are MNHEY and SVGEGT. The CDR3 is CASSLGLAGISSYNEQFF. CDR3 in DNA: TGTGCCAGCAGTTTGGGACTAGCGGGGATCAGCTCCTACAATGAGCAGTTCTTC.

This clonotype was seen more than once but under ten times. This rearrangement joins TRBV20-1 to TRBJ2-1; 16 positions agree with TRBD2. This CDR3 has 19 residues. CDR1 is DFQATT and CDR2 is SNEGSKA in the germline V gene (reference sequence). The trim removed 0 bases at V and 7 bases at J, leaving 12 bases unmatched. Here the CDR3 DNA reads TGCAGTGCTAGAGATATGGGACTAGCGGGAGGGGGGAGAGGGAATGAGCAGTTCTTC. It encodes CSARDMGLAGGGRGNEQFF.

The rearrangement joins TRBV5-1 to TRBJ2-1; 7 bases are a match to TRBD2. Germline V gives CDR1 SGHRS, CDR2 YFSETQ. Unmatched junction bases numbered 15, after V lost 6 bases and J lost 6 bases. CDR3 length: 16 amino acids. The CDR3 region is CASNYTGRGGINEQFF. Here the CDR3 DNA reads TGCGCCAGCAACTATACAGGACGCGGGGGAATCAATGAGCAGTTCTTC.

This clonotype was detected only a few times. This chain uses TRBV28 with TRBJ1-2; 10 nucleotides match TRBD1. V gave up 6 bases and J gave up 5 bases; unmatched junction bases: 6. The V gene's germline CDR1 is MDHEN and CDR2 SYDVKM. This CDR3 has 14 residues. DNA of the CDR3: TGTGCCAGCAGGGTCCCGGGACAGGGGTATGGCTACACCTTC. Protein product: CASRVPGQGYGYTF.

CDR3 sequence: CASRGTAQETQYF. The DNA for the CDR3 is TGTGCCAGCAGAGGGACAGCCCAAGAGACCCAGTACTTC. The genes are TRBV6-5 and TRBJ2-5, with 7 bases fitting TRBD1. J gave up 1 base and V 6 bases, and 2 bases lay outside the gene matches. The V gene's germline CDR1 is MNHEY and CDR2 SVGAGI. The CDR3 extends over 13 amino acids.

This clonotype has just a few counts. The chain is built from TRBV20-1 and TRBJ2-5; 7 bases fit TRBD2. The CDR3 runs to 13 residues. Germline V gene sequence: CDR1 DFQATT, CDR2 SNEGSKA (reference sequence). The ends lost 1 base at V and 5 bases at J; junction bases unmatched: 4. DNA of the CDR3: TGCAGTGCTAGAGGGGGAGGGCCCGAGACCCAGTACTTC. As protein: CSARGGGPETQYF.

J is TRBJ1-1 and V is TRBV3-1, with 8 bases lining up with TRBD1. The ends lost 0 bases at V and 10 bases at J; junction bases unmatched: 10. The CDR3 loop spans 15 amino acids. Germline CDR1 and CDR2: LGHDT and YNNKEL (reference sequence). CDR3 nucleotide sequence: TGTGCCAGCAGCCAAGACGGGACAGGCGGAGTTGGAGCTTTCTTT. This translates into CASSQDGTGGVGAFF.